These 11 T cell receptor beta chains were all obtained from the same sample, sequenced in a study of T cells expressing NK-cell markers. TCRdb re-called the 5' RACE reads and catalogs CDR3 proteins one per entry, DNA excluded. The sample table sets out about 380,000 distinct CDR3 sequences. The sample taken for sequencing was blood T cells: a sorted CD56 or NKG2C T cell subset, CD4+ or CD8+ T cells, or bulk PBMC T cells (not recorded which). These receptors all stem from a man between 18 and 69 years old in good health.

The CDR3: CASSFGGSDTQYF. This chain connects TRBV7-9 to TRBJ2-3; as DNA is missing, the TRBD1 call by TCRdb cannot be tested. CDR1 SEHNR and CDR2 FQNEAQ come from the germline V gene (reference sequence). The length of the CDR3 is 13 residues.

The V and J genes are TRBV2 and TRBJ2-7; the D call of TRBD1 rests on TCRdb alone, since no DNA is present to check it. CDR1 and CDR2 (germline): SNHLY, FYNNEI. The CDR3 consists of 12 residues. The CDR3 loop is CASGGAYHEQYF.

The rearrangement uses TRBV4-2 and TRBJ2-2; the D call of TRBD1 rests on TCRdb alone, since no DNA is present to check it. This CDR3 has 16 amino acids. Germline-derived CDR1 and CDR2 are LGHNA and YNFKEQ. The CDR3 here is CASSQDRGGLGGELFF.

This chain links TRBV20-1 with TRBJ2-1; TCRdb lists TRBD2, though no DNA is available to test this call. Germline V gene data show CDR1 as DFQATT and CDR2 as SNEGSKA (reference sequence). The CDR3 contains 15 residues. CDR3 loop: CSARAPGLAFHEQFF.

The chain uses TRBV7-2 and TRBJ1-1; TCRdb returns TRBD1, unconfirmable since there is no DNA. The CDR3 extends over 14 amino acids. CDR1 and CDR2 (germline): SGHTA, FQGNSA. The CDR3 reads CASSLRGRQFEAFF. Based on the CDR3 plus reference TRBV7-2 and TRBJ1-1, the full variable domain is GAGVSQSPSNKVTEKGKDVELRCDPISGHTALYWYRQSLGQGLEFLIYFQGNSAPDKSGLPSDRFSAERTGGSVSTLTIQRTQQEDSAVYLCASSLRGRQFEAFFGQGTRLTVV.

The chain combines TRBV4-1 with TRBJ2-2; with no DNA, the TCRdb D assignment of TRBD1 cannot be verified. The CDR3 is made up of 18 amino acids. Germline V gene lookup returns CDR1 MGHRA and CDR2 YSYEKL. CDR3 region: CASSQERTGSANTGELFF.

The genes are TRBV2 and TRBJ1-5; TCRdb proposes TRBD1, but this gene call is untestable without DNA. Germline-derived CDR1 and CDR2 are SNHLY and FYNNEI. The CDR3 is 14 residues long. The CDR3 loop is CASSVGGPNQPQHF. The whole variable domain, filled in from reference TRBV2 and TRBJ1-5, reads EPEVTQTPSHQVTQMGQEVILRCVPISNHLYFYWYRQILGQKVEFLVSFYNNEISEKSEIFDDQFSVERPDGSNFTLKIRSTKLEDSAMYFCASSVGGPNQPQHFGDGTRLSIL.

The rearrangement uses TRBV5-1 and TRBJ2-1; absent DNA, TCRdb's TRBD1 call cannot be checked. The CDR3 runs to 13 residues. The germline V gene has CDR1 SGHRS and CDR2 YFSETQ. The CDR3 protein is CASLQGGNNEQFF.

The chain is built from TRBV7-2 and TRBJ1-1; without DNA, the TCRdb call of TRBD1 cannot be checked. The CDR3 length is 14 residues. CDR1 SGHTA and CDR2 FQGNSA come from the germline V gene. The CDR3 reads CASSTMTGDTEAFF.

The chain carries TRBV12-3 or TRBV12-4 and TRBJ2-7; checking the TCRdb D call of TRBD1 is not possible without DNA. This CDR3 spans 15 amino acids. The CDR3 region is CASSFGAGTLHEQYF.

The chain couples TRBV6-5 to TRBJ2-7; TCRdb selects TRBD1, and the lack of DNA leaves this call unchecked. From germline, CDR1 is MNHEY and CDR2 SVGAGI. CDR3 length: 13 amino acids. The CDR3 sequence is CASSYSIDREQYF.